The 5 T cell receptor beta chains listed next were all sequenced from one sample in a study of blood T cell repertoires in COVID-19. Using immunoSEQ multiplex PCR, the repertoire was profiled, and TCRdb retains in-frame clones only, with some absent. The sample lists a few hundred thousand clones, 80% to 90% occurring once. The sequenced material came from peripheral blood. The receptors were gathered from an elderly woman with active or convalescent COVID-19.

The V gene is TRBV5-6, the J gene TRBJ1-5; D is perhaps TRBD1 (5 bases). Germline V lookup: CDR1 SGHDT, CDR2 YYEEEE. V was trimmed by 0 bases and J by 6 bases, leaving 10 bases between them. This CDR3 contains 14 residues. CDR3 nucleotide sequence: TGTGCCAGCAGCTTGGAGGGTAGGGGTCAGCCCCAGCATTTT. Translating it yields CASSLEGRGQPQHF.

This clone has a handful of counts. The chain is built from TRBV13 and TRBJ1-3, with 7 bases fitting TRBD1. Trimming at V came to 3 bases and at J to 7 bases, leaving 6 bases not matched to a gene. Per germline, CDR1 PRHDT and CDR2 FYEKMQ (reference sequence). This CDR3 contains 14 residues. Here the CDR3 reads CASSFYRGENTIYF. The CDR3 nucleotides are TGTGCCAGCAGCTTTTACAGGGGAGAGAACACCATATATTTT.

The chain carries TRBV3-1 (or the pseudogene TRBV3-2) and TRBJ2-4, with 9 bases identical to TRBD1. The CDR3 extends over 16 amino acids. CDR1 is LGHDT and CDR2 is YNNKEL in the germline V gene (reference sequence). The junction had 3 bases not matched to a gene; V was cut back by 1 base and J by 2 bases. CDR3: CASSQGGQGPKNIQYF. In DNA, the CDR3 is TGTGCCAGCAGCCAAGGCGGACAGGGGCCCAAAAACATTCAGTACTTC.

The genes are TRBV27 and TRBJ2-2; 9 bases are shared with TRBD1. V lost 6 bases to trimming and J lost 5 bases; unmatched junction nucleotides: 7. Germline CDR1 MNHEY, CDR2 SMNVEV (reference sequence). The CDR3 runs to 15 residues. The CDR3 loop reads CASRPPGQGTGELFF. The CDR3 bases are TGTGCCAGCAGACCACCGGGACAGGGAACCGGGGAGCTGTTTTTT.

This chain joins TRBV12-3 or TRBV12-4 and TRBJ1-2, with a possible D match to TRBD1 (5 bases). Trimming pared 3 bases from V and 7 bases from J, leaving 9 bases between. The CDR3 is 12 residues long. DNA of the CDR3: TGTGCCAGCAGTTTGGGGGGATTTGGCTACACCTTC. Its translation: CASSLGGFGYTF.